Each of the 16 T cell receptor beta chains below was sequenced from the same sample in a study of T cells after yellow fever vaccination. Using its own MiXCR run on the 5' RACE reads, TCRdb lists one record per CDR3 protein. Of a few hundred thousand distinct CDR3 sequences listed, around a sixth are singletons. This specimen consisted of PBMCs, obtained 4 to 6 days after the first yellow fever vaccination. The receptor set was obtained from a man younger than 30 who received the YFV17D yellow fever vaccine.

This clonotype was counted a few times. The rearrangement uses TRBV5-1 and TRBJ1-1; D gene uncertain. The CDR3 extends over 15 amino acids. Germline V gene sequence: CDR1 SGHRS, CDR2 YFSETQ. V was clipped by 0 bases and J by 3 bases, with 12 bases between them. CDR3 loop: CASSLGPLRDTEAFF. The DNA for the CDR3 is TGCGCCAGCAGCTTGGGACCCCTTCGAGACACTGAAGCTTTCTTT.

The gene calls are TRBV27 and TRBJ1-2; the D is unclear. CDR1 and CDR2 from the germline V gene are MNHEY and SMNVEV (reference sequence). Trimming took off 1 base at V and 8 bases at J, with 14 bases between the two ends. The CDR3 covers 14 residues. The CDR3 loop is CASSLYSWGGGYTF. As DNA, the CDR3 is TGTGCCAGCAGTTTATACTCGTGGGGTGGGGGCTACACCTTC.

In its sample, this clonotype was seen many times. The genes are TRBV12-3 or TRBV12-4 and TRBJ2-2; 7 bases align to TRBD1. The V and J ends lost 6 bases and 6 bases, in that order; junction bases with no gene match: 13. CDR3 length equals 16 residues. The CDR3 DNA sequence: TGTGCCAGCAGCCCGGGGAGCGCAGGGGGTCCCGGGGAGCTGTTTTTT. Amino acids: CASSPGSAGGPGELFF.

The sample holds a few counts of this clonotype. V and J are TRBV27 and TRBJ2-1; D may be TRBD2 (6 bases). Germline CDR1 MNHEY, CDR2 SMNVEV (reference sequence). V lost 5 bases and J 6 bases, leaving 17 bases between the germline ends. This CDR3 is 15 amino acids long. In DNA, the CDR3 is TGTGCCAGCAGTACCACGGGACTGCCAACCAATGAGCAGTTCTTC. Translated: CASSTTGLPTNEQFF.

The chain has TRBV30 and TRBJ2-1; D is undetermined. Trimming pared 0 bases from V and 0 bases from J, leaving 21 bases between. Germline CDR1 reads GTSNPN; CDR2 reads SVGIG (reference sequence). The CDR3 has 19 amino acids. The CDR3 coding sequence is TGTGCCTGGAGTGTATTCAGGCGAGATTTTCTTCGCTCCTACAATGAGCAGTTCTTC. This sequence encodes CAWSVFRRDFLRSYNEQFF.

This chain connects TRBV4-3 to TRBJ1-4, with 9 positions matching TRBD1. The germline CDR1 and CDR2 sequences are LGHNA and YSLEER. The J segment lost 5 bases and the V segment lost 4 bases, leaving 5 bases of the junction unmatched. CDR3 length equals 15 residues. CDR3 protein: CASSRDGTGNEKLFF. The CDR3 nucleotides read TGCGCCAGCAGCCGGGACGGGACAGGGAATGAAAAACTGTTTTTT.

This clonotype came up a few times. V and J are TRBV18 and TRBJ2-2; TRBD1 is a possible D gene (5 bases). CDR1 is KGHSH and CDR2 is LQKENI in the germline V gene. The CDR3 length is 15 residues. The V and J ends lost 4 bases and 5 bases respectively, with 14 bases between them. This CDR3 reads CASSQIQGRTGELFF. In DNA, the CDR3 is TGTGCCAGCTCACAAATCCAGGGCCGGACCGGGGAGCTGTTTTTT. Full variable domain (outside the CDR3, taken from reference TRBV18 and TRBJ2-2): NAGVMQNPRHLVRRRGQEARLRCSPMKGHSHVYWYRQLPEEGLKFMVYLQKENIIDESGMPKERFSAEFPKEGPSILRIQQVVRGDSAAYFCASSQIQGRTGELFFGEGSRLTVL.

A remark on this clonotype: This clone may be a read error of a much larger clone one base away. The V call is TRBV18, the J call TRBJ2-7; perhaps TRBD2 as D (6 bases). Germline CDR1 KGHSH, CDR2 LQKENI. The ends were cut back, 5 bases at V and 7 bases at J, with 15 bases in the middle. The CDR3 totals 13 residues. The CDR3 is CASSSWRAGEQYF. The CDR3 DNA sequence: TGTGCCAGCTCATCTTGGAGGGCGGGGGAGCAGTACTTC.

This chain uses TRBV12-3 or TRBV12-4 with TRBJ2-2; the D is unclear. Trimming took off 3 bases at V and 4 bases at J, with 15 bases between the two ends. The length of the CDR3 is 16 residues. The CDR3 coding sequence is TGTGCCAGCAGTTTCGCCTCAGCAGCCTCCACCGGGGAGCTGTTTTTT. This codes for CASSFASAASTGELFF.

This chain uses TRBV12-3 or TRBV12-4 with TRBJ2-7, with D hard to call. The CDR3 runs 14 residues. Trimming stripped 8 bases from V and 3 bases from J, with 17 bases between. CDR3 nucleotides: TGTGCCAGCCATATCCCGATCCCCTACTACGAGCAGTACGTC. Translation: CASHIPIPYYEQYV.

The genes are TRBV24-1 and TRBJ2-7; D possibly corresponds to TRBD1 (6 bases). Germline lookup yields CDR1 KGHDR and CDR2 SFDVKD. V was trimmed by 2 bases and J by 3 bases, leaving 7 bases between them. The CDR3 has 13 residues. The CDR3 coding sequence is TGTGCCACCAGTGATTCACAGGGCTACGAGCAGTACTTC. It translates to CATSDSQGYEQYF.

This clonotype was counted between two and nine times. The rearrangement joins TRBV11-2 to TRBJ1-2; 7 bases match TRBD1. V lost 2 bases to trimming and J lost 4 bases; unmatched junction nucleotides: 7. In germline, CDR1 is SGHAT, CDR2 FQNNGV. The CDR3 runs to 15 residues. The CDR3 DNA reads TGTGCCAGCAGCTTAACAGGGGCGAGGGGCTATGGCTACACCTTC. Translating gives CASSLTGARGYGYTF.

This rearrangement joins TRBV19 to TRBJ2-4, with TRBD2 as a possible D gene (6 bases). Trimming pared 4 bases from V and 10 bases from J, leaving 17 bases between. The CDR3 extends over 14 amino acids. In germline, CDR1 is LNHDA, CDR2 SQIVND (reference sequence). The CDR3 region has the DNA TGTGCCAGTAGTACGCTCCGGCCCGCGGGGATTCAGTACTTC. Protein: CASSTLRPAGIQYF.

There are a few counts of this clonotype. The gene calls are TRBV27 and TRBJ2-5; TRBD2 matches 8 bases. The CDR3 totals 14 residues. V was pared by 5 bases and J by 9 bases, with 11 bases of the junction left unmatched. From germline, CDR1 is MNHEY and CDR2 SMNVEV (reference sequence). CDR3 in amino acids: CASSGLAGRGAQYF. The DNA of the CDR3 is TGTGCCAGCAGTGGATTAGCGGGGCGGGGGGCCCAGTACTTC.

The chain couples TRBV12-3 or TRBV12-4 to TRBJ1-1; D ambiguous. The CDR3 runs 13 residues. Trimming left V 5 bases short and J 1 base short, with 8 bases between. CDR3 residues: CASSRWGNTEAFF. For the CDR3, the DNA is TGTGCCAGCAGTCGTTGGGGGAACACTGAAGCTTTCTTT.

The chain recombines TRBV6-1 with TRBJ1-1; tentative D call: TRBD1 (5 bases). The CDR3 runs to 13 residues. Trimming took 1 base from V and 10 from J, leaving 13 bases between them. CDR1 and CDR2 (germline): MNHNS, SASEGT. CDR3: CASSEGRSGRAFF. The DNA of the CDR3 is TGTGCCAGCAGTGAAGGTCGTTCAGGGAGAGCTTTCTTT.